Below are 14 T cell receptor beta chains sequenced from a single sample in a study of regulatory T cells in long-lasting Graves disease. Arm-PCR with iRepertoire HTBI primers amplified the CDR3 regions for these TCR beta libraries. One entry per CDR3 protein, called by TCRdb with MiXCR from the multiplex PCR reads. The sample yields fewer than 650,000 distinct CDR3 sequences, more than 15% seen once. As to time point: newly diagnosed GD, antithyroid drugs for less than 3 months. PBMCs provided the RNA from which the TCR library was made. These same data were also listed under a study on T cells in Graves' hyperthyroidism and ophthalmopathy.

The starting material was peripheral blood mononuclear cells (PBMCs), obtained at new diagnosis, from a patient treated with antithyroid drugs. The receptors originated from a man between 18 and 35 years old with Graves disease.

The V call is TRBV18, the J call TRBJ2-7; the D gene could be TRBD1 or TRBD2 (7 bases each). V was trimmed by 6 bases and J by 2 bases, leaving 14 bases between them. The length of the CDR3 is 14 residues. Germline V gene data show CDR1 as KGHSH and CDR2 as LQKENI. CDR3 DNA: TGTGCCAGCTCGCAACAGGGGACTACCTACGAGCAGTACTTC. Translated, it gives CASSQQGTTYEQYF.

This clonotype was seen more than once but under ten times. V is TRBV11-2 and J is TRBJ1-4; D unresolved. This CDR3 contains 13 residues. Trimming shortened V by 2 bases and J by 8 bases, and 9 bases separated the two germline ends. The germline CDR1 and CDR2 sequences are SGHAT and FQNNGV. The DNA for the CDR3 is TGTGCCAGCAGCTTAAGTGCCTGGGAAAAACTGTTTTTT. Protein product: CASSLSAWEKLFF. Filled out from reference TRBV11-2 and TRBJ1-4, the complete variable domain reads EAGVAQSPRYKIIEKRQSVAFWCNPISGHATLYWYQQILGQGPKLLIQFQNNGVVDDSQLPKDRFSAERLKGVDSTLKIQPAKLEDSAVYLCASSLSAWEKLFFGSGTQLSVL.

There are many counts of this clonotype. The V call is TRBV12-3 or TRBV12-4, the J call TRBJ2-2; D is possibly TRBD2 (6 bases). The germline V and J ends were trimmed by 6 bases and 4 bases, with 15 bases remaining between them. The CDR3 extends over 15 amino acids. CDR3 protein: CASRRRGTGTGELFF. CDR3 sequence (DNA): TGTGCCAGCAGGAGACGGGGGACGGGCACCGGGGAGCTGTTTTTT.

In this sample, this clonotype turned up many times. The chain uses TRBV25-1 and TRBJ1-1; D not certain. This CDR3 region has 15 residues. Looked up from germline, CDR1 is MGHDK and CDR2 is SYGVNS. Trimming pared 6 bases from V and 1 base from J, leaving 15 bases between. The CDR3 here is CASSGPPGRNTEAFF. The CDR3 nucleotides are TGTGCCAGCAGCGGCCCCCCCGGCAGGAACACTGAAGCTTTCTTT. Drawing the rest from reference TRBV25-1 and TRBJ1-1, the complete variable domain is EADIYQTPRYLVIGTGKKITLECSQTMGHDKMYWYQQDPGMELHLIHYSYGVNSTEKGDLSSESTVSRIRTEHFPLTLESARPSHTSQYLCASSGPPGRNTEAFFGQGTRLTVV.

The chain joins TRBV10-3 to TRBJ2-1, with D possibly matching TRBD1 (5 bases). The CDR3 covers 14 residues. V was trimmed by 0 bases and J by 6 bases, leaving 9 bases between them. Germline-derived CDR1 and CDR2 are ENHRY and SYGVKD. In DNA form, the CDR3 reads TGTGCCATCAGTGAGTCGATACAGGTCAATGAGCAGTTCTTC. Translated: CAISESIQVNEQFF.

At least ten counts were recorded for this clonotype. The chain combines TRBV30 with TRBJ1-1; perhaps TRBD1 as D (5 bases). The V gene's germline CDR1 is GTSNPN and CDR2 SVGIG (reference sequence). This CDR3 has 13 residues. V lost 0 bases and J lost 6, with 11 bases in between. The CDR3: CAWSVTLTAEAFF. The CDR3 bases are TGTGCCTGGAGTGTAACCCTGACAGCTGAAGCTTTCTTT.

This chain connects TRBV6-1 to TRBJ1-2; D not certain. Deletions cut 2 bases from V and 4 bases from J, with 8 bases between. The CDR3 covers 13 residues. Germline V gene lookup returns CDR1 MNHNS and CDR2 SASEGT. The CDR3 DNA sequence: TGTGCCAGCAGTGAAACAAGTTCCTATGGCTACACCTTC. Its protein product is CASSETSSYGYTF.

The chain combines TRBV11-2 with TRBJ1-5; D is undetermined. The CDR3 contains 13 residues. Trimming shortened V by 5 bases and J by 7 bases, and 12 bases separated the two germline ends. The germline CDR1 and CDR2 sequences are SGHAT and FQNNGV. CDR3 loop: CASSQWGAQPQHF. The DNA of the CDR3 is TGTGCCAGCAGCCAATGGGGTGCGCAGCCCCAGCATTTT.

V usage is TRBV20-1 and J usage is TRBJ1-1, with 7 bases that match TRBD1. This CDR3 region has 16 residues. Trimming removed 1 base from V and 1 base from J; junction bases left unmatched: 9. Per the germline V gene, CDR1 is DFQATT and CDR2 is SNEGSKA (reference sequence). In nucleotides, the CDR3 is TGCAGTGCTAGAGTGGGACGGACAGGTCCGAACACTGAAGCTTTCTTT. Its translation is CSARVGRTGPNTEAFF.

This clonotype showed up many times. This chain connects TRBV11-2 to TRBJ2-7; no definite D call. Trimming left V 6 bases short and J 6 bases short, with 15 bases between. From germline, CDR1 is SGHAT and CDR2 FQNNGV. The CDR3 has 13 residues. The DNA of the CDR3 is TGTGCCAGCAGTCCGCGCCCCAATCGCGAGCAGTACTTC. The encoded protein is CASSPRPNREQYF.

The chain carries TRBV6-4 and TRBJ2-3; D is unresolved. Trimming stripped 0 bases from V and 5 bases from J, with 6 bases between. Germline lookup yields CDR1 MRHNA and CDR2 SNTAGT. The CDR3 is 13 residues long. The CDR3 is CASSDSLRDTQYF. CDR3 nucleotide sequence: TGTGCCAGCAGTGACTCCCTGAGAGATACGCAGTATTTT.

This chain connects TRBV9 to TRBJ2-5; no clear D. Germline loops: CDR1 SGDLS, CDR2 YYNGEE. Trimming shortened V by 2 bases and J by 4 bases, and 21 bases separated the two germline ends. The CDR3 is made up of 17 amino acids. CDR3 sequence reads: CASSVGQEWATRETQYF. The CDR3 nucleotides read TGTGCCAGCAGCGTCGGGCAGGAGTGGGCGACCCGAGAGACCCAGTACTTC.

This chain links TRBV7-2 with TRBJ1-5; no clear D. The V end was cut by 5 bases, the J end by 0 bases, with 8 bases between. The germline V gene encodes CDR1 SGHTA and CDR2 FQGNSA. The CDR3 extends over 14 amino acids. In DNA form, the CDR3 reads TGTGCCAGCAGCCGGCTGCTTAGCAATCAGCCCCAGCATTTT. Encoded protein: CASSRLLSNQPQHF.

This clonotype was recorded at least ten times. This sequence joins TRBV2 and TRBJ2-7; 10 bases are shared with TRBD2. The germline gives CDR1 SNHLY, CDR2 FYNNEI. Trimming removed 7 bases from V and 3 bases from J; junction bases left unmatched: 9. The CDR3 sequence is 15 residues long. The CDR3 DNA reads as TGTGCCAGCAAGGAGGGGGCTAGCGGGAGCTACGAGCAGTACTTC. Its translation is CASKEGASGSYEQYF.